This T cell receptor (beta chain) comes out of a study of blood T cell repertoires in COVID-19 (dated by TCRdb to about 2020). With regard to the full study: Collaborator samples came from the United States, Italy and Spain and covered acute and convalescent phases of COVID-19. The prospective study material was composed of cDNA or gDNA derived from T cells, B-cell-depleted T cells, or PBMCs. Subjects who had been exposed to COVID-19, were actively infected with it, or had recovered from it provided the deeply sampled blood TCRbeta repertoires that made up the dataset. The repertoires were released in a freely available public database meant as a resource for research on the immune response to SARS-CoV-2. The samples were drawn from the first 160 participants of the ongoing ImmuneRACE study and from 950 to 1,500 subjects provided by 6 global collaborators. The sample metadata nearly always contained a de-identified subject ID, COVID-19 status, age in years and sex. HLA class I and class II types, where available, came from metadata supplied by the sample provider rather than from assay-based typing.

Points on this clone: This receptor's antigen is unknown. Qualities for individual bases were not recorded, and no much larger clone is one base off.

Each collaborating institution followed its own protocols to collect whole blood in K2EDTA tubes. For TCRbeta analysis, collaborators shipped samples as frozen whole blood, isolated PBMCs, or DNA extracted from either of those sample types. TCRbeta CDR3 regions were amplified from genomic DNA using the immunoSEQ Assay, a bias-controlled multiplex PCR. The original methods were these. The number of nucleated cells in each sample was estimated by amplification of reference gene primers within the assay. To quantify the absolute abundance of each unique TCRbeta CDR3 rearrangement, sequence reads were collapsed and filtered. For each sample, productive Simpson clonality was calculated by taking the square root of Simpson's diversity index across productive rearrangements. The source is immuneACCESS, and TCRdb retained only in-frame sequences with V and J called. Part of the clones is not carried over; for the studies checked, unresolved V genes explain less than half of this, and the remainder is unexplained. The V and J calls and clone size were taken over from that table, and D and trimming were inferred from the DNA. Across this sample there are tens of thousands of clones, with 85% to 95% seen only once. More than 7.5% of the sample lies in the top ten.

What the work shows at the level of the full study, not this receptor alone: How much clinical and demographic metadata was included differed by source and by participant, and the metadata was provided uncurated.

This clonotype originated in an elderly woman with acute or convalescent COVID-19. Sample: peripheral blood.

The DNA sequence follows: TGTGCCAGCAGCCCCCTGGCCGGGAAACACACAGATACGCAGTATTTT. It translates to CASSPLAGKHTDTQYF. Recombination connected TRBV7-8 to TRBJ2-3; a tentative D call is TRBD2 (5 bases match). CDR1 and CDR2, looked up from the germline V gene, are SGHVS and FQNEAQ. Trimming costs V 5 bases and J 2 bases, and their ends lie 17 bases apart. The CDR3 measures 16 amino acids from cysteine to phenylalanine. CDR3 DNA only is kept here, 48 bases in frame from base 1.